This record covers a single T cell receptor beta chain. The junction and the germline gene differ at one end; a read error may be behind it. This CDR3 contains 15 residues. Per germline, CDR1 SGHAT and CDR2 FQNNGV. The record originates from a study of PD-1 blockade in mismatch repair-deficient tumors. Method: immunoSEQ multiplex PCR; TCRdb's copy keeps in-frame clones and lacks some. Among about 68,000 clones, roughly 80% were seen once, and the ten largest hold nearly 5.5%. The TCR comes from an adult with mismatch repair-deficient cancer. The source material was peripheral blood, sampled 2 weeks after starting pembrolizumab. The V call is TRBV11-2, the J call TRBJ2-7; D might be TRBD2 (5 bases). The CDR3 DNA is TGTGCCAGCAGCCGGTTTCGCGGGCCCTCCGACGAGCAGTACTTC. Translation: CASSRFRGPSDEQYF.